Listed here are 30 T cell receptor beta chains from one sample, sequenced in a study of T-cell reconstitution after alpha-beta-depleted transplantation in children (dated by TCRdb to 2016 to 2017). The library was produced with PCR. TCRdb shows the sequencer as Illumina HiSeq 2500. TCR library preparation used molecular barcoding, with unique molecular identifiers applied to normalize quantification of the TCRbeta repertoire. In TCRdb, the public reads were trimmed at Q25 with fastp and aligned with MiXCR, with productive beta chains retained. Rows are combined by CDR3 protein, so each entry shows the most common genes and DNA. The sample table lists some 500,000 distinct CDR3 sequences, approximately 20% of them with a count of one. Jointly, the top ten make up roughly 3.3% of the sample. The specimen was PBMCs from the stem cell graft donor, collected from the stem cell graft. The receptors originated from a human donor who donated a stem cell graft to a child with acute lymphoblastic leukemia.

V usage is TRBV12-3 or TRBV12-4 and J usage is TRBJ2-2; 13 bases line up with TRBD2. The length of the CDR3 is 17 residues. Losses at the gene ends were 7 bases for V and 1 base for J; bases not matched to a gene: 6. CDR3 residues: CASIPGLAGENTGELFF. The CDR3 DNA is TGTGCCAGCATTCCAGGACTAGCGGGAGAGAACACCGGGGAGCTGTTTTTT.

The J gene is TRBJ2-3, the V gene TRBV3-1; D assignment may be TRBD1 or TRBD2 (5 bases each). Trimming shortened V by 0 bases and J by 1 base, and 8 bases separated the two germline ends. From germline, CDR1 is LGHDT and CDR2 YNNKEL (reference sequence). CDR3 size: 15 residues. CDR3 sequence: CASSQDVGGTDTQYF. CDR3 nucleotides: TGTGCCAGCAGCCAAGATGTGGGGGGCACAGATACGCAGTATTTT.

The chain couples TRBV12-3 or TRBV12-4 to TRBJ2-3, with TRBD2 identical over 7 bases. V lost 3 bases to trimming and J lost 4 bases; unmatched junction nucleotides: 10. The CDR3 loop spans 16 amino acids. CDR3 bases: TGTGCCAGCAGTTTTGGAGTGGGAGGGCCGTCAGATACGCAGTATTTT. Protein sequence: CASSFGVGGPSDTQYF.

This clonotype turned up a few times. The chain couples TRBV5-1 to TRBJ2-7; 7 bases align to TRBD1. The ends lost 3 bases at V and 4 bases at J; junction bases unmatched: 7. Germline CDR1 is SGHRS and CDR2 is YFSETQ. This CDR3 region has 14 residues. The CDR3 region has the DNA TGCGCCAGCAGCTCTCCGGACAGGCTTTACGAGCAGTACTTC. Translating gives CASSSPDRLYEQYF.

This chain uses TRBV5-1 with TRBJ2-2, with D unclear. This CDR3 spans 13 amino acids. Trimming took off 0 bases at V and 6 bases at J, with 6 bases between the two ends. Germline CDR1 reads SGHRS; CDR2 reads YFSETQ. The CDR3 region is CASSLVKAGELFF. Written as DNA, the CDR3 is TGCGCCAGCAGCTTGGTCAAGGCCGGGGAGCTGTTTTTT. Full variable domain (outside the CDR3, taken from reference TRBV5-1 and TRBJ2-2): KAGVTQTPRYLIKTRGQQVTLSCSPISGHRSVSWYQQTPGQGLQFLFEYFSETQRNKGNFPGRFSGRQFSNSRSEMNVSTLELGDSALYLCASSLVKAGELFFGEGSRLTVL.

This clonotype was counted only a few times. The rearrangement joins TRBV6-5 to TRBJ2-2, with D unclear. The length of the CDR3 is 16 residues. CDR1 is MNHEY, CDR2 SVGAGI, per germline. Deletions cut 2 bases from V and 0 bases from J, with 10 bases between. CDR3 sequence (DNA): TGTGCCAGCAGTTACGACCCGCGAGCGAACACCGGGGAGCTGTTTTTT. Amino acid sequence: CASSYDPRANTGELFF.

The chain's CDR3 is CASSPSAGTTYEQYF. The CDR3 coding sequence is TGTGCCAGCTCACCATCGGCAGGAACCACCTACGAGCAGTACTTC. The chain links TRBV18 to TRBJ2-7; D remains ambiguous. The CDR3 covers 15 residues. V shed 2 bases and J shed 2 bases, with 13 bases lying between them. CDR1 and CDR2 (germline): KGHSH, LQKENI. The full variable domain, in which reference TRBV18 and TRBJ2-7 provide the parts outside the CDR3, is NAGVMQNPRHLVRRRGQEARLRCSPMKGHSHVYWYRQLPEEGLKFMVYLQKENIIDESGMPKERFSAEFPKEGPSILRIQQVVRGDSAAYFCASSPSAGTTYEQYFGPGTRLTVT.

This clonotype showed up just a few times. The rearrangement joins TRBV5-1 to TRBJ2-4, with a possible D match to TRBD2 (5 bases). Germline CDR1 reads SGHRS; CDR2 reads YFSETQ. This CDR3 has 16 amino acids. Trimming left V 4 bases short and J 2 bases short, with 16 bases between. CDR3 coding DNA: TGCGCCAGCAGCCCCGGACTGGGTGACCCCAAAAACATTCAGTACTTC. It yields the protein CASSPGLGDPKNIQYF.

V usage is TRBV5-1 and J usage is TRBJ2-7; 8 bases are shared with TRBD1. The CDR3 consists of 12 residues. Per the germline V gene, CDR1 is SGHRS and CDR2 is YFSETQ. J lost 9 bases, V lost 4 bases, and 6 bases had no gene match. CDR3 sequence reads: CASSVGQEGQYF. As DNA, the CDR3 is TGCGCCAGCAGCGTGGGACAGGAGGGGCAGTACTTC.

This clonotype was counted between two and nine times. The rearrangement joins TRBV4-1 to TRBJ2-3, with D possibly matching TRBD2 (6 bases). The V end lost 3 bases, the J end lost 4 bases, and 17 bases lay between the germline ends. The CDR3 has 16 amino acids. Germline CDR1 reads MGHRA; CDR2 reads YSYEKL. The chain's CDR3 is CASSQGSGGRADTQYF. In nucleotides, the CDR3 is TGCGCCAGCAGCCAGGGGTCAGGAGGGCGGGCAGATACGCAGTATTTT.

The rearrangement links TRBV6-1 to TRBJ2-3; D gene uncertain. V dropped 8 bases and J dropped 10 bases, with 16 bases sitting between them. The CDR3 runs 12 residues. CDR1 and CDR2 from the germline V gene are MNHNS and SASEGT. The CDR3 nucleotides are TGTGCCAGCGTTTCCCCCGGGCCGTCGCAGTATTTT. Protein: CASVSPGPSQYF.

This clonotype was observed a few times. Written as DNA, the CDR3 is TGTGCCAGCAGCTTCCTAGCGGGGTCCCGGTACCAAGAGACCCAGTACTTC. It codes for CASSFLAGSRYQETQYF. The chain joins TRBV7-9 to TRBJ2-5; 9 bases are a match to TRBD2. Germline V lookup: CDR1 SEHNR, CDR2 FQNEAQ (reference sequence). This CDR3 is 17 amino acids long. The trim removed 3 bases at V and 0 bases at J, leaving 8 bases unmatched.

The sample holds a few counts of this clonotype. This chain uses TRBV27 with TRBJ2-7; D is uncertain. Trimming left V 3 bases short and J 2 bases short, with 11 bases between. Germline lookup yields CDR1 MNHEY and CDR2 SMNVEV (reference sequence). The CDR3 has 14 residues. CDR3 sequence (DNA): TGTGCCAGCAGTTTCAGAGAGGAACCCTACGAGCAGTACTTC. Translating it yields CASSFREEPYEQYF.

V usage is TRBV21-1 and J usage is TRBJ2-7; the table names TRBD1, a call not compared with the DNA. TRBV21-1 is a listed pseudogene. The CDR3 covers 21 residues. The CDR3 is CASSPRQTGPGLSGGSYEQYF. The CDR3 nucleotides are TGTGCCAGCAGCCCCCGACAGACAGGGCCAGGTCTTAGCGGGGGCTCCTACGAGCAGTACTTC.

The chain recombines TRBV6-2 or TRBV6-3 with TRBJ1-5; TRBD1 is a possible D gene (5 bases). CDR1 and CDR2 from the germline V gene are MNHEY and SVGEGT. The CDR3 covers 12 residues. Trimming removed 5 bases at V and 9 bases at J, with 11 bases between. CDR3 loop: CASSRAGGPQHF. The CDR3 region has the DNA TGTGCCAGCAGTAGGGCTGGGGGGCCCCAGCATTTT.

This clonotype was seen a few times. The rearrangement links TRBV12-3 or TRBV12-4 to TRBJ2-3; D unresolved. CDR3 size: 13 residues. V lost 3 bases to trimming and J lost 5 bases, with 9 bases between them. The CDR3 DNA reads as TGTGCCAGCAGTTTCTCAGTACGAGATACGCAGTATTTT. As protein: CASSFSVRDTQYF.

This clonotype was observed a handful of times. The chain couples TRBV11-2 to TRBJ2-1; D might be TRBD1 (6 bases). The germline V gene encodes CDR1 SGHAT and CDR2 FQNNGV. The CDR3 covers 16 residues. Trimming stripped 2 bases from V and 6 bases from J, with 17 bases between. CDR3 amino acids: CASSLNRGSGFNEQFF. The CDR3 bases are TGTGCCAGCAGCTTAAATAGGGGGTCTGGTTTCAATGAGCAGTTCTTC. Combining the CDR3 with reference TRBV11-2 and TRBJ2-1 gives the whole variable domain EAGVAQSPRYKIIEKRQSVAFWCNPISGHATLYWYQQILGQGPKLLIQFQNNGVVDDSQLPKDRFSAERLKGVDSTLKIQPAKLEDSAVYLCASSLNRGSGFNEQFFGPGTRLTVL.

This clonotype turned up a few times. The genes are TRBV20-1 and TRBJ1-1; no firm D call. Deletions cut 6 bases from V and 4 bases from J, with 12 bases between. CDR1 and CDR2 from the germline V gene are DFQATT and SNEGSKA (reference sequence). The CDR3 covers 12 residues. The DNA for the CDR3 is TGCAGTGCGAGGACGTCTGTCACTGAAGCTTTCTTT. This codes for CSARTSVTEAFF.

The CDR3 sequence is CSVLTANTEAFF. CDR3 in DNA: TGCAGCGTTCTTACGGCGAACACTGAAGCTTTCTTT. J is TRBJ1-1 and V is TRBV29-1; D is undetermined. Per germline, CDR1 SQVTM and CDR2 ANQGSEA. The CDR3 totals 12 residues. Trimming cost V 5 bases and J 1 base, with 8 bases left between them.

In this sample, this clonotype turned up a few times. This chain links TRBV12-3 or TRBV12-4 with TRBJ2-2; perhaps TRBD2 as D (6 bases). V lost 3 bases and J lost 13, with 12 bases in between. There are 12 residues in the CDR3. The CDR3 DNA reads as TGTGCCAGCAGTTTCTCGGGGACTCGGCTGTTTTTT. It codes for CASSFSGTRLFF.

The chain uses TRBV3-1 and TRBJ2-7; TRBD1 is a possible D gene (5 bases). This CDR3 spans 15 amino acids. CDR1 is LGHDT, CDR2 YNNKEL, per germline (reference sequence). The germline V and J ends were trimmed by 1 base and 3 bases, with 13 bases remaining between them. The CDR3 DNA reads TGTGCCAGCAGCCAAGTTCTTGAAAGGGGCTACGAGCAGTACTTC. Translated: CASSQVLERGYEQYF.

This clonotype turned up a few times. The V call is TRBV12-3 or TRBV12-4, the J call TRBJ1-1; 7 nucleotides line up with TRBD1. The CDR3 consists of 14 residues. The V and J ends lost 6 bases and 4 bases, in that order; junction bases with no gene match: 8. CDR3 protein: CASSNRQGPTEAFF. The CDR3 nucleotides read TGTGCCAGCAGCAATCGACAGGGACCCACTGAAGCTTTCTTT.

This clonotype turned up a few times. The chain has TRBV12-3 or TRBV12-4 and TRBJ2-2; a weak D match, TRBD2 (5 bases). The CDR3 loop spans 13 amino acids. V lost 6 bases, J lost 7 bases, and 12 bases lay in between. This chain's CDR3 is CASSLPGIGELFF. CDR3 sequence (DNA): TGTGCCAGCAGCTTACCCGGGATCGGGGAGCTGTTTTTT.

This rearrangement joins TRBV2 to TRBJ2-5; D is perhaps TRBD1 (7 bases). V was clipped by 8 bases and J by 4 bases, with 14 bases between them. The germline V gene encodes CDR1 SNHLY and CDR2 FYNNEI. The CDR3 extends over 13 amino acids. CDR3 in amino acids: CASLQGTVETQYF. As DNA, the CDR3 is TGTGCCAGCCTACAGGGGACTGTAGAGACCCAGTACTTC.

This clonotype was seen many times. The chain joins TRBV6-5 to TRBJ1-5, with D possibly TRBD1 on 6 matching bases. The length of the CDR3 is 15 residues. Germline lookup yields CDR1 MNHEY and CDR2 SVGAGI. Between the trimmed V and J ends, which lost 6 bases and 0 bases, there was a span of 12 bases. The CDR3 DNA reads TGTGCCAGCAGCTTAGACAGGTATAGCAATCAGCCCCAGCATTTT. As protein: CASSLDRYSNQPQHF.

This clonotype was detected only a few times. The chain is built from TRBV4-1 and TRBJ1-4; D possibly corresponds to TRBD1 (6 bases). CDR3 length: 15 residues. CDR1 and CDR2 (germline): MGHRA, YSYEKL. V was clipped by 2 bases and J by 5 bases, with 12 bases between them. For the CDR3, the DNA is TGCGCCAGCAGCCAACAGGGGATGGGGAATGAAAAACTGTTTTTT. Translation: CASSQQGMGNEKLFF.

This clonotype turned up a few times. The chain links TRBV5-1 to TRBJ2-1; 8 positions agree with TRBD2. CDR3 length equals 16 residues. The ends lost 1 base at V and 5 bases at J; junction bases unmatched: 8. Germline V gene lookup returns CDR1 SGHRS and CDR2 YFSETQ. CDR3 nucleotides: TGCGCCAGCAGCTTGAGACTACTAGCGGTTAACAATGAGCAGTTCTTC. It codes for CASSLRLLAVNNEQFF.

The V call is TRBV7-8, the J call TRBJ2-1, with 8 nucleotides matching TRBD1. Germline V gene lookup returns CDR1 SGHVS and CDR2 FQNEAQ. The length of the CDR3 is 16 residues. The trim removed 5 bases at V and 4 bases at J, leaving 10 bases unmatched. DNA for the CDR3: TGTGCCAGCAGCCCGCAGGGGGCACATTATTACAATGAGCAGTTCTTC. Protein product: CASSPQGAHYYNEQFF.

This clonotype has only a few counts. V usage is TRBV16 and J usage is TRBJ1-1; D gene unclear. Germline-derived CDR1 and CDR2 are KGHSY and FQNENV. This CDR3 is built from 14 residues. Trimming left V 4 bases short and J 5 bases short, with 14 bases between. The CDR3 nucleotides are TGTGCCAGCAGCCTCCTCGGAGTTCCGACTGAAGCTTTCTTT. Its translation: CASSLLGVPTEAFF.

In this sample, this clonotype turned up a few times. The rearrangement joins TRBV9 to TRBJ2-1, with TRBD2 matching over 9 bases. With 3 bases clipped from V and 4 bases from J, the junction kept 8 bases outside the gene matches. In germline, CDR1 is SGDLS, CDR2 YYNGEE. The CDR3 length is 16 residues. The CDR3 protein is CASSALAGASYNEQFF. The DNA of the CDR3 is TGTGCCAGCAGCGCCTTAGCGGGAGCCTCTTACAATGAGCAGTTCTTC.